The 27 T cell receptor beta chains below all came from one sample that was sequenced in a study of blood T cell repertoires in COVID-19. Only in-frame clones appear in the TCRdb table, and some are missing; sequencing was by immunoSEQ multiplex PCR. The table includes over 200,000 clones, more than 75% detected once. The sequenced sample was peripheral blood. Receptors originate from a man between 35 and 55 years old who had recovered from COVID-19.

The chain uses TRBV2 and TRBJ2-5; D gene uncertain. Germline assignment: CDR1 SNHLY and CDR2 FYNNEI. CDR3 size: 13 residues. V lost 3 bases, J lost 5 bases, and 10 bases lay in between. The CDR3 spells CASSDPLGETQYF. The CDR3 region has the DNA TGTGCCAGCAGTGATCCCCTCGGTGAGACCCAGTACTTC.

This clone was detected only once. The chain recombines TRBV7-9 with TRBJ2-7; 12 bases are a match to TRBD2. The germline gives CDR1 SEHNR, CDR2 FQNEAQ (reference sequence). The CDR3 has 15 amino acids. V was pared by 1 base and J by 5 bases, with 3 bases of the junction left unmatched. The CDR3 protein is CASSLGLAGANEQYF. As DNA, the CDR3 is TGTGCCAGCAGCTTAGGACTAGCGGGAGCTAACGAGCAGTACTTC.

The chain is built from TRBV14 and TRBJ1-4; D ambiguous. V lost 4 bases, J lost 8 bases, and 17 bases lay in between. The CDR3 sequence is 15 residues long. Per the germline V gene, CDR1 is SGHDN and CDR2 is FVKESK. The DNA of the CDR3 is TGTGCCAGCAGCCGAAGCGGAAGTCAGAAAGAAAAACTGTTTTTT. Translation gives CASSRSGSQKEKLFF.

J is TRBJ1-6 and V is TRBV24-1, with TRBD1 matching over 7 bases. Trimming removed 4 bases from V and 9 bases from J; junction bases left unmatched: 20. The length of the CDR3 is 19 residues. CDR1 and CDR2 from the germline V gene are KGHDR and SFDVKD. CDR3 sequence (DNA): TGTGCCACCAGTGACCTAACCTCATTGGGACAGCCCCTGGGTTCACCCCTCCACTTT. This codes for CATSDLTSLGQPLGSPLHF.

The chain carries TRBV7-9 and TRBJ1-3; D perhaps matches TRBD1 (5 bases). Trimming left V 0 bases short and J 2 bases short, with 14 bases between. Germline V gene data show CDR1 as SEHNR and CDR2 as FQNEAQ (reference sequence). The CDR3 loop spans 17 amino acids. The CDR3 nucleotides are TGTGCCAGCAGCTTAGCGACTAGGACAATGGCTGGAAACACCATATATTTT. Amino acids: CASSLATRTMAGNTIYF.

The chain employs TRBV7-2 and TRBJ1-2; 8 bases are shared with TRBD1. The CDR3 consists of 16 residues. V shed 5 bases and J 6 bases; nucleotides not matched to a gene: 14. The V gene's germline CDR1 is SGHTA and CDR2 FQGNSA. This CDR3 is CASSPGGVLVTDGYTF. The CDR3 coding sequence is TGTGCCAGCAGCCCAGGGGGCGTCCTGGTAACGGATGGCTACACCTTC.

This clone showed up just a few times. CDR3 nucleotide sequence: TGTGCCAGCAGCTGGAGGTTAGGCTACGAGCAGTACTTC. Its protein product is CASSWRLGYEQYF. The rearrangement links TRBV5-5 to TRBJ2-7, with D possibly matching TRBD2 (5 bases). From germline, CDR1 is SGHKS and CDR2 YYEKEE (reference sequence). V was shortened by 3 bases and J by 3 bases, with 10 bases between the two germline ends. CDR3 size: 13 residues.

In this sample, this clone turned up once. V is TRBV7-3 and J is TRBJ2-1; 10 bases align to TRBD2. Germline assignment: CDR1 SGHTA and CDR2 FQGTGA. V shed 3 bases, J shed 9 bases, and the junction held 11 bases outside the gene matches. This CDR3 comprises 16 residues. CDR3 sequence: CASSFLAGGPGVEQFF. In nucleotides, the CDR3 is TGTGCCAGCAGCTTTTTAGCGGGAGGCCCTGGGGTTGAGCAGTTCTTC.

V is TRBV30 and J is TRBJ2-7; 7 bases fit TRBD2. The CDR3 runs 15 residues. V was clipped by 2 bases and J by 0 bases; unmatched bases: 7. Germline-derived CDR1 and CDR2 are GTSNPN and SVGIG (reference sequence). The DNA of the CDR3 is TGTGCCTGGAGTAAGGCTAGCGGCCTCTCCTACGAGCAGTACTTC. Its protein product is CAWSKASGLSYEQYF.

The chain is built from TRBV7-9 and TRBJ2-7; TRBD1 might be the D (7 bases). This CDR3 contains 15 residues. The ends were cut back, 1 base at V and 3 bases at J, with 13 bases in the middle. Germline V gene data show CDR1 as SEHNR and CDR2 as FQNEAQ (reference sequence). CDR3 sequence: CASSLEGGGGYEQYF. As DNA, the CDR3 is TGTGCCAGCAGCTTAGAAGGAGGGGGCGGCTACGAGCAGTACTTC. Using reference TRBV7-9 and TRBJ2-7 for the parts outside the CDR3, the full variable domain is DTGVSQNPRHKITKRGQNVTFRCDPISEHNRLYWYRQTLGQGPEFLTYFQNEAQLEKSRLLSDRFSAERPKGSFSTLEIQRTEQGDSAMYLCASSLEGGGGYEQYFGPGTRLTVT.

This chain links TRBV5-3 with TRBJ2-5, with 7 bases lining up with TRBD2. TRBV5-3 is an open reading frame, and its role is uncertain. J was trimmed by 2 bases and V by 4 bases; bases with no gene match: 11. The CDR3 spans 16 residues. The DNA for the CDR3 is TGTGCCAGAAGCCCCTGGGGGGGGTCTGGACAAGAGACCCAGTACTTC. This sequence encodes CARSPWGGSGQETQYF.

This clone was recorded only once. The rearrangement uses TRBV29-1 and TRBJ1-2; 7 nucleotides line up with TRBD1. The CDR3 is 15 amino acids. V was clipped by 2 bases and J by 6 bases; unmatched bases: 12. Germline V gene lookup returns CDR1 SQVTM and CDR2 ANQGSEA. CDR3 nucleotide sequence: TGCAGCGTTGAACGGGACAGTAAATTCCTAGATGGCTACACCTTC. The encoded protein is CSVERDSKFLDGYTF.

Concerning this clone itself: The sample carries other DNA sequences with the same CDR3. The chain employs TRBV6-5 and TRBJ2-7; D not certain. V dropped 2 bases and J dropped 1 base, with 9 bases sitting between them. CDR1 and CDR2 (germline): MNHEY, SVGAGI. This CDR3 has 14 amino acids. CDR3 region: CASSYGSRSYEQYF. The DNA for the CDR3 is TGTGCCAGCAGTTACGGCAGTCGATCCTACGAGCAGTACTTC.

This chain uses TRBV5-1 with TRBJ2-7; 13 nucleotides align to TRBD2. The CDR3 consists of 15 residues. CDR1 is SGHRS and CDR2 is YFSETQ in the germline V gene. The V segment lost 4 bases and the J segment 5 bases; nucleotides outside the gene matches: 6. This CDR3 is CASSPGLAGVDEQYF. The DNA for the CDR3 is TGCGCCAGCAGCCCCGGACTAGCGGGAGTAGACGAGCAGTACTTC.

The CDR3 reads CASSLEGGSPHEQYF. The CDR3 DNA reads TGTGCCAGCAGCTTAGAGGGAGGGTCCCCCCACGAGCAGTACTTC. The chain joins TRBV7-6 to TRBJ2-7; 7 bases line up with TRBD2. The V segment lost 1 base and the J segment 5 bases; nucleotides outside the gene matches: 8. This CDR3 has 15 residues. Germline values: CDR1 SGHVS, CDR2 FNYEAQ. Variable domain in full (rest from reference TRBV7-6 and TRBJ2-7): GAGVSQSPRYKVTKRGQDVALRCDPISGHVSLYWYRQALGQGPEFLTYFNYEAQQDKSGLPNDRFSAERPEGSISTLTIQRTEQRDSAMYRCASSLEGGSPHEQYFGPGTRLTVT.

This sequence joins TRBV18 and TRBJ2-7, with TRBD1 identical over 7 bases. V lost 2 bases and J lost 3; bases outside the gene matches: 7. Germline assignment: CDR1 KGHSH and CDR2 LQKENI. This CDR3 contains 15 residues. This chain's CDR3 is CASSPGTVQFYEQYF. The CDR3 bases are TGTGCCAGCTCACCAGGGACAGTACAATTCTACGAGCAGTACTTC.

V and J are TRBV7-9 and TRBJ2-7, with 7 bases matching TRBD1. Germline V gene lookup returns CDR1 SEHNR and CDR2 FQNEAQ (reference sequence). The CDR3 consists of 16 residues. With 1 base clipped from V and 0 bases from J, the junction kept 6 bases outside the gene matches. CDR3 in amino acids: CASSLVGRGSSYEQYF. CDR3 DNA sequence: TGTGCCAGCAGCTTAGTCGGCAGGGGGTCCTCCTACGAGCAGTACTTC.

The CDR3 bases are TGTGCCAGTAGTAGACTAGCGGGAGGCAACTCCTACGAGCAGTACTTC. Amino acids: CASSRLAGGNSYEQYF. The gene calls are TRBV19 and TRBJ2-7, with TRBD2 identical over 13 bases. The junction had 3 bases not matched to a gene; V was cut back by 4 bases and J by 0 bases. Germline V lookup: CDR1 LNHDA, CDR2 SQIVND (reference sequence). This CDR3 region has 16 residues.

The CDR3 DNA reads as TGTGCCAGCAGACTACAGGGGGGAGAGACCCAGTACTTC. Translated: CASRLQGGETQYF. The genes are TRBV3-1 (or the pseudogene TRBV3-2) and TRBJ2-5, with 8 nucleotides matching TRBD1. The CDR3 contains 13 residues. Germline V gene data show CDR1 as LGHDT and CDR2 as YNNKEL (reference sequence). After removal of 6 bases from V and 4 bases from J, the junction contained 4 bases not matched to a gene.

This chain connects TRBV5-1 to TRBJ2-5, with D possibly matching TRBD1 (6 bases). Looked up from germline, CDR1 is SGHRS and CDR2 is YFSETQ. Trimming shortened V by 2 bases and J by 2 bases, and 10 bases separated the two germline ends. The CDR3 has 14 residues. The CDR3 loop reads CASSFGGLQETQYF. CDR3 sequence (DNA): TGCGCCAGCAGCTTTGGGGGCCTACAAGAGACCCAGTACTTC.

This CDR3 is CASREDTNYGYTF. The CDR3 bases are TGTGCCAGCAGAGAGGACACCAACTATGGCTACACCTTC. The J gene is TRBJ1-2, the V gene TRBV5-6; D possibly corresponds to TRBD1 (5 bases). Trimming stripped 5 bases from V and 2 bases from J, with 10 bases between. This CDR3 contains 13 residues. The V gene's germline CDR1 is SGHDT and CDR2 YYEEEE.

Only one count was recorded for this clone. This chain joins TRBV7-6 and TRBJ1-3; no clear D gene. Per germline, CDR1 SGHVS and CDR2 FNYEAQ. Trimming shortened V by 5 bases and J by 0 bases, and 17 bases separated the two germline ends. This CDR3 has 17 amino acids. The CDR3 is CASSPNANRYSGNTIYF. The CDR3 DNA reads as TGTGCCAGCAGCCCAAACGCTAACAGATACTCTGGAAACACCATATATTTT.

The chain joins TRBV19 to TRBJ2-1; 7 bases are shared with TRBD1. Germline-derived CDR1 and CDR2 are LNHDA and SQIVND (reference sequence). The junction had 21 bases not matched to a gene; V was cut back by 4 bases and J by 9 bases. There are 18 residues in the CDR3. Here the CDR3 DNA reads TGTGCCAGTAGTACCAACCACCGACCGTTGACAGGGTCGGGTGAGCAGTTCTTC. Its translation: CASSTNHRPLTGSGEQFF.

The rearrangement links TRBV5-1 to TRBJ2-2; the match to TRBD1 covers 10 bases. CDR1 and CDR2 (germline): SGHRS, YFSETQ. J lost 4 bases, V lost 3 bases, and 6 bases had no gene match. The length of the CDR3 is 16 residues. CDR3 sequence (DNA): TGCGCCAGCAGCTCGGCGGGACAGGGGATCACCGGGGAGCTGTTTTTT. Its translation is CASSSAGQGITGELFF.

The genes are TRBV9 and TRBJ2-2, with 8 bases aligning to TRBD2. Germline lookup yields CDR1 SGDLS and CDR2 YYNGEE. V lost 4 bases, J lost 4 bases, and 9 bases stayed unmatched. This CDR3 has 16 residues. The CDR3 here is CASSPHPAGGTGELFF. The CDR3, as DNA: TGTGCCAGCAGCCCCCACCCCGCGGGGGGCACCGGGGAGCTGTTTTTT.

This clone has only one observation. CDR3 DNA sequence: TGTGCTAGTGGTTGGGACAGGGGGTCATTCTCACCCCTCCACTTT. It specifies CASGWDRGSFSPLHF. This rearrangement joins TRBV12-5 to TRBJ1-6; 11 bases fit TRBD1. This CDR3 is 15 amino acids long. J gave up 10 bases and V 4 bases, and 6 bases lay outside the gene matches. Germline CDR1 is LGHNT and CDR2 is FRNRAP. The full variable domain, with the rest looked up from reference TRBV12-5 and TRBJ1-6, is DARVTQTPRHKVTEMGQEVTMRCQPILGHNTVFWYRQTMMQGLELLAYFRNRAPLDDSGMPKDRFSAEMPDATLATLKIQPSEPRDSAVYFCASGWDRGSFSPLHFGNGTRLTVT.

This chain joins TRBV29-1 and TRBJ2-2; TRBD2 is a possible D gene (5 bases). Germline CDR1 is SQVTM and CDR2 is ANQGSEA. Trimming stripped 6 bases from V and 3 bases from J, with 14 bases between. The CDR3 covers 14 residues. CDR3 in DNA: TGCAGCGTCGATCCTTGGGGAGACACCGGGGAGCTGTTTTTT. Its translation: CSVDPWGDTGELFF.